Shown below are 17 T cell receptor beta chains from a single sample sequenced in a study of early stage breast cancer tumors. Profiling relied on immunoSEQ multiplex PCR, and the TCRdb table lists in-frame clones only, not all of them. The sample lists some 36,000 clones, less than 80% occurring once. Sequencing was carried out using blood. The receptors were sampled from a person in their sixties with breast cancer.

Only one count was recorded for this clone. Within the sample, other DNA sequences also encode this same CDR3. The DNA of the CDR3 is TGTGCCACCAGCAGAGACTATCAGCCCCAGCATTTT. The encoded protein is CATSRDYQPQHF. The chain carries TRBV15 and TRBJ1-5; D is unresolved. The germline CDR1 and CDR2 sequences are LNHNV and YYDKDF (reference sequence). The V and J ends lost 0 bases and 5 bases respectively, with 2 bases between them. The CDR3 contains 12 residues.

The V and J genes are TRBV27 and TRBJ1-1, with a possible D match to TRBD1 (6 bases). The germline V gene has CDR1 MNHEY and CDR2 SMNVEV (reference sequence). The CDR3 has 14 residues. V was pared by 1 base and J by 7 bases, with 13 bases between. The DNA for the CDR3 is TGTGCCAGCAGTTTATTTCCTCGACAGGATGAAGCTTTCTTT. Its protein product is CASSLFPRQDEAFF.

V and J are TRBV5-6 and TRBJ1-1; no clear D gene. CDR1 is SGHDT, CDR2 YYEEEE, per germline. V lost 3 bases and J 0 bases, leaving 9 bases between the germline ends. The CDR3 runs to 14 residues. The CDR3 reads CASSYGRMNTEAFF. CDR3 DNA: TGTGCCAGCAGCTATGGACGTATGAACACTGAAGCTTTCTTT.

This chain connects TRBV28 to TRBJ2-1, with TRBD2 matching over 7 bases. Germline CDR1 and CDR2: MDHEN and SYDVKM. V dropped 3 bases and J dropped 2; count of bases not matched to a gene: 4. The CDR3 is made up of 15 amino acids. The CDR3 region has the DNA TGTGCCAGCAGTTTGGGAGGGCCCACCTACAATGAGCAGTTCTTC. It encodes CASSLGGPTYNEQFF.

The rearrangement links TRBV18 to TRBJ2-3; 11 nucleotides align to TRBD2. CDR1 and CDR2 from the germline V gene are KGHSH and LQKENI. This CDR3 has 16 amino acids. V was pared by 3 bases and J by 5 bases, with 7 bases of the junction left unmatched. CDR3 region: CASSPQLAGGGDTQYF. CDR3 DNA sequence: TGTGCCAGCTCACCGCAATTAGCGGGAGGGGGAGATACGCAGTATTTT.

This rearrangement joins TRBV6-6 to TRBJ2-1, with D perhaps given as TRBD1 or TRBD2 (5 bases each). Germline assignment: CDR1 MNHNY and CDR2 SVGAGI (reference sequence). V shed 5 bases and J shed 8 bases, with 16 bases lying between them. This CDR3 is 14 amino acids long. The CDR3 DNA follows: TGTGCCAGCAGTATAGGGACCCCGGGGTATGAGCAGTTCTTC. Protein: CASSIGTPGYEQFF.

This chain joins TRBV7-6 and TRBJ2-5; 9 positions match TRBD2. This CDR3 has 15 residues. Germline lookup yields CDR1 SGHVS and CDR2 FNYEAQ. Trimming cost V 2 bases and J 4 bases; bases outside gene matches: 5. The CDR3 region has the DNA TGTGCCAGCAGCTTATTAGCGGGAGTGGGAGAGACCCAGTACTTC. Protein: CASSLLAGVGETQYF.

As DNA, the CDR3 is TGTGCCTGGACAGTAGGCAGGAGCACAGATACGCAGTATTTT. Protein: CAWTVGRSTDTQYF. This chain joins TRBV30 and TRBJ2-3; D is undetermined. CDR3 length equals 14 residues. Germline V gene sequence: CDR1 GTSNPN, CDR2 SVGIG (reference sequence). V lost 4 bases and J lost 0, with 11 bases in between. The variable domain in full, completed from reference TRBV30 and TRBJ2-3, reads SQTIHQWPATLVQPVGSPLSLECTVEGTSNPNLYWYRQAAGRGLQLLFYSVGIGQISSEVPQNLSASRPQDRQFILSSKKLLLSDSGFYLCAWTVGRSTDTQYFGPGTRLTVL.

The V gene is TRBV6-1, the J gene TRBJ2-7; D is uncertain. From germline, CDR1 is MNHNS and CDR2 SASEGT. CDR3 length: 13 residues. V was trimmed by 2 bases and J by 1 base, leaving 6 bases between them. The CDR3 spells CASSELVSYEQYF. In DNA form, the CDR3 reads TGTGCCAGCAGTGAATTAGTTTCCTACGAGCAGTACTTC.

V gene TRBV5-6 combines with J gene TRBJ2-2, with D possibly matching TRBD2 (7 bases). The germline gives CDR1 SGHDT, CDR2 YYEEEE. The germline V and J ends were trimmed by 3 bases and 7 bases, with 16 bases remaining between them. The CDR3 contains 15 residues. The CDR3 loop reads CASSSKGGVGGELFF. The CDR3 bases are TGTGCCAGCAGCTCGAAAGGGGGGGTCGGCGGGGAGCTGTTTTTT.

With regard to this clone: Relative to the germline gene, one junction end is altered; a read error may explain this. The rearrangement joins TRBV7-7 to TRBJ2-3; D gene uncertain. Germline CDR1 SSHAT, CDR2 FNYEAQ (reference sequence). The CDR3 totals 14 residues. CDR3 in amino acids: CASSLRLDTDTQYF. The CDR3, as DNA: TGTGCTAGCAGTTTAAGACTGGACACAGATACGCAGTATTTT. Full variable domain (rest looked up from reference TRBV7-7 and TRBJ2-3): GAGVSQSPRYKVTKRGQDVTLRCDPISSHATLYWYQQALGQGPEFLTYFNYEAQPDKSGLPSDRFSAERPEGSISTLTIQRTEQRDSAMYRCASSLRLDTDTQYFGPGTRLTVL.

V and J are TRBV14 and TRBJ1-2; D not resolved. The V end was cut by 0 bases, the J end by 8 bases, with 10 bases between. Germline V CDR1 and CDR2: SGHDN, FVKESK. This CDR3 region has 13 residues. The CDR3 reads CASSQDVGGGYTF. CDR3 DNA: TGTGCCAGCAGCCAAGATGTCGGAGGAGGCTACACCTTC.

This sequence joins TRBV7-9 and TRBJ1-1, with 8 bases lining up with TRBD1. Germline V gene lookup returns CDR1 SEHNR and CDR2 FQNEAQ (reference sequence). Losses at the gene ends were 2 bases for V and 4 bases for J; bases not matched to a gene: 0. CDR3 length equals 13 residues. The CDR3 nucleotides read TGTGCCAGCAGCTTAACAGGGGGCACTGAAGCTTTCTTT. Its translation is CASSLTGGTEAFF. Combining the CDR3 with reference TRBV7-9 and TRBJ1-1 gives the whole variable domain DTGVSQNPRHKITKRGQNVTFRCDPISEHNRLYWYRQTLGQGPEFLTYFQNEAQLEKSRLLSDRFSAERPKGSFSTLEIQRTEQGDSAMYLCASSLTGGTEAFFGQGTRLTVV.

This sequence joins TRBV5-5 and TRBJ1-2; tentatively, D is TRBD1 (6 bases). Germline values: CDR1 SGHKS, CDR2 YYEKEE (reference sequence). This CDR3 comprises 15 residues. Trimming took off 0 bases at V and 8 bases at J, with 17 bases between the two ends. DNA for the CDR3: TGTGCCAGCAGCTTGGCCGGGGACATGGGAGACGGCTACACCTTC. Encoded protein: CASSLAGDMGDGYTF.

A single count supports this clone. The chain combines TRBV15 with TRBJ2-1; 12 nucleotides agree with TRBD2. J was trimmed by 12 bases and V by 4 bases; bases with no gene match: 10. Germline CDR1 is LNHNV and CDR2 is YYDKDF (reference sequence). The CDR3 totals 15 residues. The CDR3 loop reads CATSKEGLAGWGQFF. In nucleotides, the CDR3 is TGTGCCACCAGCAAAGAAGGACTAGCGGGGTGGGGGCAGTTCTTC. Together with reference TRBV15 and TRBJ2-1, the CDR3 gives the full variable domain: DAMVIQNPRYQVTQFGKPVTLSCSQTLNHNVMYWYQQKSSQAPKLLFHYYDKDFNNEADTPDNFQSRRPNTSFCFLDIRSPGLGDTAMYLCATSKEGLAGWGQFFGPGTRLTVL.

The V call is TRBV4-1, the J call TRBJ1-2; the D gene is possibly TRBD1 (5 bases). The CDR3 sequence is 15 residues long. With 3 bases removed from V and 4 bases from J, the gap between germline ends came to 15 bases. Per the germline V gene, CDR1 is MGHRA and CDR2 is YSYEKL. CDR3 sequence (DNA): TGCGCCAGCAGCCAGGCTGCTGACAGACCCTATGGCTACACCTTC. Translated: CASSQAADRPYGYTF.

The V call is TRBV15, the J call TRBJ2-1, with a tentative D call TRBD2 (5 bases). The germline V gene has CDR1 LNHNV and CDR2 YYDKDF (reference sequence). The ends were cut back, 1 base at V and 3 bases at J, with 13 bases in the middle. CDR3 length equals 16 residues. CDR3 amino acids: CATSRGGAVNYNEQFF. For the CDR3, the DNA is TGTGCCACCAGCAGAGGGGGAGCGGTTAACTACAATGAGCAGTTCTTC.